The 4 T cell receptor beta chains listed next were all sequenced from one sample in a study of T cells in Graves' hyperthyroidism and ophthalmopathy. Amplified TCR beta CDR3 regions derived from RNA transcripts. When the TCR CDR3 underwent first-round RT-PCR, the HTBI primer set was used. Each CDR3 protein gets one entry after TCRdb re-called the multiplex PCR reads with MiXCR. The sample has hundreds of thousands of distinct CDR3 sequences, just over 45% seen once. The sequenced material came from peripheral blood or thyroid tissue (not recorded which). Receptor source: a woman aged 18-29 years with Graves' hyperthyroidism.

V usage is TRBV2 and J usage is TRBJ1-5; 9 nucleotides match TRBD1. Germline V gene data show CDR1 as SNHLY and CDR2 as FYNNEI. The CDR3 totals 15 residues. Trimming cost V 5 bases and J 6 bases; bases outside gene matches: 8. The chain's CDR3 is CASSYGGTGIQPQHF. CDR3 DNA: TGTGCCAGCAGTTACGGGGGGACAGGGATTCAGCCCCAGCATTTT.

The V gene is TRBV10-2, the J gene TRBJ2-7; D not resolved. The CDR3 contains 13 residues. Germline CDR1 WSHSY, CDR2 SAAADI. Trimming shortened V by 0 bases and J by 2 bases, and 5 bases separated the two germline ends. CDR3 residues: CASSESRAYEQYF. DNA of the CDR3: TGCGCCAGCAGTGAGTCTAGGGCCTACGAGCAGTACTTC.

The chain links TRBV5-1 to TRBJ2-7, with D possibly TRBD1 on 6 matching bases. CDR3 length equals 14 residues. Germline CDR1 and CDR2: SGHRS and YFSETQ. V dropped 6 bases and J dropped 5 bases, with 18 bases sitting between them. The CDR3 DNA sequence: TGCGCCAGCACCCTTTACGGACAGTCCGACGAGCAGTACTTC. Translation gives CASTLYGQSDEQYF.

This clonotype appeared a single time. Because it lacks the conserved phenylalanine or tryptophan at the end, this CDR3 is likely a read error. Because the CDR3's place on the DNA is in doubt, the DNA is left out and the CDR3 is given as listed by TCRdb. The CDR3 loop is CASRKEANT. V usage is TRBV7-6 and J usage is TRBJ2-7; the D call of TRBD1 is as the table states it, not checked on the DNA. The CDR3 totals 9 residues, both ends included. From germline, CDR1 is SGHVS and CDR2 FNYEAQ.